These 20 T cell receptor beta chains were sequenced from one sample in a study of CD8+CD57+ T cells in acquired aplastic anemia. Genomic DNA provided the template from which TCR beta VDJ and CDR3 profiles were obtained. From the reads, TCRdb called clonotypes with MiXCR, one entry per CDR3 protein. This table holds hundreds of thousands of distinct CDR3 sequences, roughly 68% found once. Sequencing was carried out using sorted CD4+, CD8+, or CD8+CD57+ T cells (not recorded which) from PBMCs. The receptors stem from a human donor in good health, serving as a control.

This clonotype was seen ten or more times. V is TRBV20-1 and J is TRBJ1-2; no definite D call. Germline CDR1 reads DFQATT; CDR2 reads SNEGSKA (reference sequence). The CDR3 runs 11 residues. The germline V and J ends were trimmed by 3 bases and 7 bases, with 9 bases remaining between them. This chain's CDR3 is CSASPGSGYTF. The CDR3 DNA sequence: TGCAGTGCTAGTCCCGGGAGTGGCTACACCTTC.

This clonotype was detected ten times or more. The CDR3 loop is CSAQRLGETQYF. CDR3 in DNA: TGCAGTGCTCAGAGATTGGGGGAGACCCAGTACTTC. J is TRBJ2-5 and V is TRBV20-1; D remains unclear. Germline V gene sequence: CDR1 DFQATT, CDR2 SNEGSKA (reference sequence). The V end lost 5 bases, the J end lost 5 bases, and 12 bases lay between the germline ends. The CDR3 sequence is 12 residues long.

This clonotype was picked up one time. The CDR3 does not end in the conserved phenylalanine or tryptophan, so this is likely a read error. Because the CDR3's place on the DNA is in doubt, the DNA is left out and the CDR3 is given as listed by TCRdb. CDR3 protein: CASSLKKTGPPAS. The V and J genes are TRBV7-9 and TRBJ1-4; the table names TRBD1, a call not compared with the DNA. The CDR3 spans 13 residues, counting both ends. Germline lookup yields CDR1 SEHNR and CDR2 FQNEAQ (reference sequence).

As regards this clonotype: Since no conserved phenylalanine or tryptophan closes the CDR3, a read error is the likely cause. J is TRBJ1-2 and V is TRBV29-1; D not certain. Germline CDR1 reads SQVTM; CDR2 reads ANQGSEA. The CDR3 is made up of 12 amino acids. CDR3 region: CSAKRATYDYTY. CDR3 nucleotides: TGCAGTGCCAAGCGGGCGACCTATGACTACACCTAC.

About this clonotype: At one of its ends the junction is not consistent with the germline gene, which may arise from a read error. The rearrangement uses TRBV15 and TRBJ1-6; D is unresolved. CDR1 and CDR2 from the germline V gene are LNHNV and YYDKDF (reference sequence). The CDR3 totals 15 residues. The CDR3 is CATSREPGVDSGYTF. The CDR3 region has the DNA TGTGCCACCAGCAGAGAGCCGGGTGTAGACTCTGGCTACACCTTT.

This clonotype was observed at least ten times. V gene TRBV20-1 combines with J gene TRBJ1-4; a possible D gene is TRBD1 (5 bases). The V and J ends lost 6 bases and 6 bases respectively, with 14 bases between them. The CDR3 is 13 amino acids. Germline loops: CDR1 DFQATT, CDR2 SNEGSKA (reference sequence). CDR3 residues: CSATVGTDEKLFF. In DNA form, the CDR3 reads TGCAGTGCAACGGTGGGGACGGATGAAAAACTGTTTTTT.

This clonotype was detected only once. This chain connects TRBV7-2 to TRBJ1-2; possibly TRBD1 for D (5 bases). The germline CDR1 and CDR2 sequences are SGHTA and FQGNSA. Trimming removed 5 bases from V and 6 bases from J, with 13 bases in between. This CDR3 comprises 13 residues. CDR3 residues: CASSIVRGDGYTF. CDR3 DNA: TGTGCCAGCAGCATCGTTAGAGGGGATGGCTACACCTTC. Together with reference TRBV7-2 and TRBJ1-2, the CDR3 gives the full variable domain: GAGVSQSPSNKVTEKGKDVELRCDPISGHTALYWYRQSLGQGLEFLIYFQGNSAPDKSGLPSDRFSAERTGGSVSTLTIQRTQQEDSAVYLCASSIVRGDGYTFGSGTRLTVV.

A remark on this clonotype: The CDR3 does not end in the conserved phenylalanine or tryptophan, so this is likely a read error. The chain employs TRBV19 and TRBJ1-5; possibly TRBD1 for D (6 bases). This CDR3 is 14 amino acids long. Germline-derived CDR1 and CDR2 are LNHDA and SQIVND (reference sequence). The V and J ends lost 2 bases and 1 base respectively, with 6 bases between them. The CDR3 region has the DNA TGTGCCAGTAGTATAAGGGGGAGCAATCAGCCCCAGCATCTT. This codes for CASSIRGSNQPQHL.

This clonotype was seen repeatedly, ten times or more. The genes are TRBV20-1 and TRBJ1-5; 9 bases match TRBD1. The junction had 6 bases not matched to a gene; V was cut back by 6 bases and J by 6 bases. CDR3 length equals 13 residues. Germline V CDR1 and CDR2: DFQATT, SNEGSKA (reference sequence). CDR3 nucleotide sequence: TGCAGTGCAACGGACAGGGGAATTCAGCCCCAGCATTTT. Protein product: CSATDRGIQPQHF.

To note about this clonotype: At one of its ends the junction is not consistent with the germline gene, which may arise from a read error. This chain uses TRBV7-9 with TRBJ1-2; perhaps TRBD1 as D (5 bases). This CDR3 contains 14 residues. The germline V gene encodes CDR1 SEHNR and CDR2 FQNEAQ (reference sequence). The CDR3 loop is CASSYDSFADGYTF. The CDR3, as DNA: TGTGCCAGCAGCTATGACAGTTTCGCAGATGGCTACACTTTC.

This sequence joins TRBV7-2 and TRBJ2-5; 8 nucleotides line up with TRBD1. CDR1 is SGHTA and CDR2 is FQGNSA in the germline V gene. The CDR3 extends over 15 amino acids. J gave up 4 bases and V 5 bases, and 9 bases lay outside the gene matches. The CDR3 loop reads CASSPSLTGGETQYF. CDR3 coding DNA: TGTGCCAGCAGCCCTTCGCTAACAGGGGGAGAGACCCAGTACTTC.

This clonotype has just a few counts. The chain is built from TRBV29-1 and TRBJ1-2; no reliable D call. This CDR3 region has 11 residues. In germline, CDR1 is SQVTM, CDR2 ANQGSEA. Trimming left V 4 bases short and J 6 bases short, with 9 bases between. CDR3 loop: CSVGPENGYTF. DNA for the CDR3: TGCAGCGTTGGTCCCGAGAATGGCTACACCTTC.

A note on this clonotype: An end of the junction differs from the germline gene, which may be a read error. The chain joins TRBV7-9 to TRBJ2-7; D may be TRBD2 (6 bases). Germline V gene sequence: CDR1 SEHNR, CDR2 FQNEAQ (reference sequence). The CDR3 contains 14 residues. CDR3 region: CASSLSGGNDGTSF. The CDR3 coding sequence is TGTGCCAGCAGCTTATCCGGAGGGAACGACGGAACGTCCTTC.

A single count supports this clonotype. Relative to the germline gene, one junction end is altered; a read error may explain this. This chain connects TRBV5-1 to TRBJ2-2; D is possibly TRBD1 (6 bases). This CDR3 spans 16 amino acids. The V gene's germline CDR1 is SGHRS and CDR2 YFSETQ. CDR3 coding DNA: TGTGCCAGCAGCTTAGCAATGCTGCAGGGGACCGGGGAGCTGTTTTTT. Translated, it gives CASSLAMLQGTGELFF.

This clonotype occurred once. It is likely a read error, because the conserved phenylalanine at the end of the CDR3 is missing. The limits of the CDR3 on the DNA are not certain, so only TCRdb's listed CDR3 is given. V usage is TRBV7-2 and J usage is TRBJ2-3; the DNA was not compared with TRBD2, the D call given in the table. Per germline, CDR1 SGHTA and CDR2 FQGNSA. The CDR3 adds up to 13 amino acids, both ends counted. The CDR3 here is CASKEASGGTEQY.

The J gene is TRBJ1-3, the V gene TRBV7-6; no firm D call. The V gene's germline CDR1 is SGHVS and CDR2 FNYEAQ. V was clipped by 5 bases and J by 4 bases, with 12 bases between them. The CDR3 is 14 residues long. The CDR3 spells CASSPREPGNTIYF. The CDR3 DNA reads TGTGCCAGCAGCCCACGGGAGCCCGGAAACACCATATATTTT. Based on the CDR3 plus reference TRBV7-6 and TRBJ1-3, the full variable domain is GAGVSQSPRYKVTKRGQDVALRCDPISGHVSLYWYRQALGQGPEFLTYFNYEAQQDKSGLPNDRFSAERPEGSISTLTIQRTEQRDSAMYRCASSPREPGNTIYFGEGSWLTVV.

This chain joins TRBV19 and TRBJ2-7; unclear D gene. The germline gives CDR1 LNHDA, CDR2 SQIVND (reference sequence). Trimming took off 3 bases at V and 5 bases at J, with 8 bases between the two ends. The length of the CDR3 is 12 residues. CDR3 in DNA: TGTGCCAGTAGTATGCGGTACGACGAGCAGTACTTC. Translating it yields CASSMRYDEQYF.

This chain uses TRBV4-3 with TRBJ2-3; 8 bases are a match to TRBD2. This CDR3 has 17 residues. Looked up from germline, CDR1 is LGHNA and CDR2 is YSLEER. Germline trimming cut 1 base from V and 1 base from J; bases unmatched to any gene: 7. This CDR3 reads CASSQVNGRAGTDTQYF. In nucleotides, the CDR3 is TGCGCCAGCAGCCAAGTCAACGGGAGGGCTGGCACAGATACGCAGTATTTT.

This chain connects TRBV2 to TRBJ1-6, with D perhaps TRBD1 (5 bases). This CDR3 has 13 residues. Germline CDR1 is SNHLY and CDR2 is FYNNEI. Between the trimmed V and J ends, which lost 7 bases and 8 bases, there was a span of 12 bases. The CDR3, as DNA: TGTGCCAGCATCAGGGAAGTGGATTCACCCCTCCACTTT. Protein sequence: CASIREVDSPLHF.

The chain links TRBV20-1 to TRBJ1-1, with no clear D. Trimming stripped 6 bases from V and 9 bases from J, with 20 bases between. CDR3 length: 13 amino acids. CDR1 is DFQATT, CDR2 SNEGSKA, per germline (reference sequence). Written as DNA, the CDR3 is TGCAGTGCCTTTATGGGCGGATCTAGAAAAGCTTTCTTT. This sequence encodes CSAFMGGSRKAFF.